The rows below give T cell receptor beta chains drawn from one sample of a study of metastatic and nonmetastatic thyroid tumors. TCRdb re-called clones from the PCR reads using MiXCR. The data show tens of thousands of clones, around 43% seen once. Sequenced input: tumor tissue. The receptors stem from a male donor with papillary thyroid cancer or a benign thyroid nodule (not recorded which). Some clones in this sample may be carry-over from other donors' samples. The CDR3 runs from the conserved cysteine through the conserved F or W. The order of the fields is V gene, J gene, clone size, CDR3 protein. Clone size is stated in some rows and not others, as once, few, many or a class when expanded.

>TRBV5-1|TRBJ2-3|.
CASSRSLRGSSDTQYF
>TRBV20-1|TRBJ2-3|.
CSASWRDRVDTQYF
>TRBV4-3|TRBJ2-7|.
CASSPDFSKIYEQYF
>TRBV7-9|TRBJ2-5|.
CASSPRGFGETQYF
>TRBV7-2|TRBJ2-5|few
CASSPRLAGVSQETQYF
>TRBV27|TRBJ2-7|few
CASSAGGRNIYEQYF
>TRBV5-1|TRBJ2-3|few
CASSSLDRTPDTQYF
>TRBV18|TRBJ2-3|medium-sized
CASSGTSGSTDTQYF
>TRBV6-2/TRBV6-3|TRBJ2-3|.
CASSYSTTNTDTQYF
>TRBV30|TRBJ1-2|.
CAWSVSGKVGYTF
>TRBV30|TRBJ2-1|.
CAVAGGYNEQFF
>TRBV7-9|TRBJ2-7|.
CASSDRDSTREQYF